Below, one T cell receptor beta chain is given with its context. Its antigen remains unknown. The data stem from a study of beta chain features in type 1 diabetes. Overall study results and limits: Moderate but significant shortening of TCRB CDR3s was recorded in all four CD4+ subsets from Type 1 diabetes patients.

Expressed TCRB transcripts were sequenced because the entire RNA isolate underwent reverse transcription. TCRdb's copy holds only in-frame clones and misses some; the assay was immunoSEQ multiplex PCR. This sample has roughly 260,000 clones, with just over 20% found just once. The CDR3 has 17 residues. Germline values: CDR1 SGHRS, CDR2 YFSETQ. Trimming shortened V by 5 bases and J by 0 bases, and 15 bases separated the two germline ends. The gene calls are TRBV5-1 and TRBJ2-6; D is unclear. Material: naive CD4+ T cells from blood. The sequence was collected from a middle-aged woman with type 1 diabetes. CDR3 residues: CASSVKLGTSGANVLTF. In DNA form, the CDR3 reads TGCGCCAGCAGTGTGAAGCTGGGCACCTCTGGGGCCAACGTCCTGACTTTC.